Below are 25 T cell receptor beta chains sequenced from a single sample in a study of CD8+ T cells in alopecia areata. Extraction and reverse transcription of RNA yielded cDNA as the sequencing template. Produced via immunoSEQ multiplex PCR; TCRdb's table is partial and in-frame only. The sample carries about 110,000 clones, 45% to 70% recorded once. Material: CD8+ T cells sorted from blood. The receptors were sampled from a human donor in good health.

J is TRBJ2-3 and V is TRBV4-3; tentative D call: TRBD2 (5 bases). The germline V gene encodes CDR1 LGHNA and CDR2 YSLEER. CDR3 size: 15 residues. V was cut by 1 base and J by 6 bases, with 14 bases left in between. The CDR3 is CASSQASQRADTQYF. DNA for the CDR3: TGCGCCAGCAGCCAAGCTAGCCAAAGAGCGGATACGCAGTATTTT.

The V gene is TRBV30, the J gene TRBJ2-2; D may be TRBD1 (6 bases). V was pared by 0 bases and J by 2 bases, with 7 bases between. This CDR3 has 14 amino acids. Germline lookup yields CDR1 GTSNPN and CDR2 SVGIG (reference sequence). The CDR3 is CAWSVGANTGELFF. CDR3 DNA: TGTGCCTGGAGTGTGGGGGCAAACACCGGGGAGCTGTTTTTT.

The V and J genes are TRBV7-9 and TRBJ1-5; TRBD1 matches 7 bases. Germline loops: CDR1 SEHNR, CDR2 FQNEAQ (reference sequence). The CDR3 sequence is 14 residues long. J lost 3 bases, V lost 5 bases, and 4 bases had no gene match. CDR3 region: CASSKGTDNQPQHF. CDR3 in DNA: TGTGCCAGCAGCAAAGGGACAGACAATCAGCCCCAGCATTTT.

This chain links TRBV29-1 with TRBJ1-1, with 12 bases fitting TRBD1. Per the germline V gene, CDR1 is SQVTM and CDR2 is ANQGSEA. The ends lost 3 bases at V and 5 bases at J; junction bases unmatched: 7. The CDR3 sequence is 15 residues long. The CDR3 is CSVDSWDRGPTEAFF. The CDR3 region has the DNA TGCAGCGTTGACTCCTGGGACAGGGGGCCTACTGAAGCTTTCTTT.

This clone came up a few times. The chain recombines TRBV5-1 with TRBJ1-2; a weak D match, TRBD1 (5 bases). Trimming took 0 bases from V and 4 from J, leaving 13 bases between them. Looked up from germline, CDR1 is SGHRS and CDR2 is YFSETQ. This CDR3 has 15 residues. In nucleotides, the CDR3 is TGCGCCAGCAGCTTGGGGTCAGGGATGCTCTATGGCTACACCTTC. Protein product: CASSLGSGMLYGYTF.

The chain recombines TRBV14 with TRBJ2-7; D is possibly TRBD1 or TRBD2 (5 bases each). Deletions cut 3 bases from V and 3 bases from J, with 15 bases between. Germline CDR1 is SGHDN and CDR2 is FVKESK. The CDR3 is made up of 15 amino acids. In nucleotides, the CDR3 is TGTGCCAGCAGCCATTACACAGGACTCTACTACGAGCAGTACTTC. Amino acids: CASSHYTGLYYEQYF.

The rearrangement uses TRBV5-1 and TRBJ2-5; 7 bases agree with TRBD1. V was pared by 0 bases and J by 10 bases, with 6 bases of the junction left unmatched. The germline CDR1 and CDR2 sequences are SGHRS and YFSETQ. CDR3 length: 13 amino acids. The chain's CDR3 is CASSLAPGQIQYF. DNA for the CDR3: TGCGCCAGCAGCTTGGCCCCGGGACAGATCCAGTACTTC.

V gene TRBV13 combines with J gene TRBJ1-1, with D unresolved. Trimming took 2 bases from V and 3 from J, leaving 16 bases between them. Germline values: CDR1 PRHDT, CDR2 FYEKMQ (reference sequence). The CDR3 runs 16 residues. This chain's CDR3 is CASSLLGVRWDTEAFF. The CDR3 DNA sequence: TGTGCCAGCAGCTTACTTGGAGTCAGGTGGGACACTGAAGCTTTCTTT. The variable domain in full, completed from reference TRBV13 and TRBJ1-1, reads AAGVIQSPRHLIKEKRETATLKCYPIPRHDTVYWYQQGPGQDPQFLISFYEKMQSDKGSIPDRFSAQQFSDYHSELNMSSLELGDSALYFCASSLLGVRWDTEAFFGQGTRLTVV.

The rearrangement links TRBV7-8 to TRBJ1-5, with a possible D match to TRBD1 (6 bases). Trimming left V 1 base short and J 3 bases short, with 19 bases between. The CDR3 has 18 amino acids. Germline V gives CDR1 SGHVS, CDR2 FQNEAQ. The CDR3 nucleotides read TGTGCCAGCAGCTTAGGGCCAGGGGCCAACTTGAACAATCAGCCCCAGCATTTT. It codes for CASSLGPGANLNNQPQHF.

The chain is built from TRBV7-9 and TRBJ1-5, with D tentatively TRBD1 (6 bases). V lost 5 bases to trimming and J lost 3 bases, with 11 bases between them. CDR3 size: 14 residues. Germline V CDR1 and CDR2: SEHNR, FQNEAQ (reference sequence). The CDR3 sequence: CASSLGQFNQPQHF. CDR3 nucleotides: TGTGCCAGCAGCCTAGGACAGTTCAATCAGCCCCAGCATTTT. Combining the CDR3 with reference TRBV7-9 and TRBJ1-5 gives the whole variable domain DTGVSQNPRHKITKRGQNVTFRCDPISEHNRLYWYRQTLGQGPEFLTYFQNEAQLEKSRLLSDRFSAERPKGSFSTLEIQRTEQGDSAMYLCASSLGQFNQPQHFGDGTRLSIL.

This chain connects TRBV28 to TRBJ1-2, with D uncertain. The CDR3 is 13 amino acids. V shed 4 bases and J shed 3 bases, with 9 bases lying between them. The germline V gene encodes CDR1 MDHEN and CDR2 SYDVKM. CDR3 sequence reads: CASSWWWYYGYTF. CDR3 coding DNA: TGTGCCAGCAGTTGGTGGTGGTACTATGGCTACACCTTC.

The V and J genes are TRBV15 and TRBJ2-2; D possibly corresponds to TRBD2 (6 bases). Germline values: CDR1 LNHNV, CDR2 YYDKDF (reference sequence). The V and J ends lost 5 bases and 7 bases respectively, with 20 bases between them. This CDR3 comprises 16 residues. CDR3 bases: TGTGCCACCAGCGGGACTCAAAACGCGAAGGGCGGGGAGCTGTTTTTT. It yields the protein CATSGTQNAKGGELFF.

The CDR3 bases are TGCGCCAGCAGCCAAGGAGGGGGCTTCTCCTACGAGCAGTACTTC. Translating it yields CASSQGGGFSYEQYF. The V and J genes are TRBV4-1 and TRBJ2-7; 7 bases line up with TRBD1. Germline V gene data show CDR1 as MGHRA and CDR2 as YSYEKL. CDR3 size: 15 residues. J was trimmed by 0 bases and V by 1 base; bases with no gene match: 3.

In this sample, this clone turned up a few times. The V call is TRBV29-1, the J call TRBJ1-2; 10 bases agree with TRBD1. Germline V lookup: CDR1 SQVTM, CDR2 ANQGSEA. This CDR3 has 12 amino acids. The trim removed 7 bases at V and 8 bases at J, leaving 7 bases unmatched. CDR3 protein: CSAPGDRGGYTF. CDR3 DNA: TGCAGCGCCCCGGGGGACAGGGGAGGCTACACCTTC.

The CDR3 DNA sequence: TGTGCCAGCAGCCCACTAGCGGGGGGGAAGGCAGATACGCAGTATTTT. Translation gives CASSPLAGGKADTQYF. This chain links TRBV7-6 with TRBJ2-3; 13 nucleotides match TRBD2. The CDR3 extends over 16 amino acids. CDR1 is SGHVS and CDR2 is FNYEAQ in the germline V gene. Losses at the gene ends were 5 bases for V and 4 bases for J; bases not matched to a gene: 6.

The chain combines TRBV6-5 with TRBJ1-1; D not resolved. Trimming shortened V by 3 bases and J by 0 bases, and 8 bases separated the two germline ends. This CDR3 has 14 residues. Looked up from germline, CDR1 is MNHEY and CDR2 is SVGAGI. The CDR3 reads CASSYSRLNTEAFF. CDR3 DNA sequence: TGTGCCAGCAGTTATAGTCGATTGAACACTGAAGCTTTCTTT.

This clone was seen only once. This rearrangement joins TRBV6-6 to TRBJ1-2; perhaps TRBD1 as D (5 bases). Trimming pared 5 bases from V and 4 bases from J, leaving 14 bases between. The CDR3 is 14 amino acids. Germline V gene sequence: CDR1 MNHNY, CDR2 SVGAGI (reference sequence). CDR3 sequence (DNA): TGTGCCAGCAGTCCCCCGGGACCGTTCTATGGCTACACCTTC. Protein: CASSPPGPFYGYTF.

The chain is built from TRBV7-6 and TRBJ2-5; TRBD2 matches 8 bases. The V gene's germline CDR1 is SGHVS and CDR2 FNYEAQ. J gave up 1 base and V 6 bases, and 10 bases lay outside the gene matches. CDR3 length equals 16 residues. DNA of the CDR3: TGTGCCAGCAGTTCAGCGGCGGGGGGACGCCAAGAGACCCAGTACTTC. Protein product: CASSSAAGGRQETQYF.

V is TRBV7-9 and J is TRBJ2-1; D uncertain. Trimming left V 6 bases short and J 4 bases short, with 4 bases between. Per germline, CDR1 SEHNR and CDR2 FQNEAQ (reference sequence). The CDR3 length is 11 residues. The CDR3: CASRPYNEQFF. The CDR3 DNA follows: TGTGCCAGCAGGCCGTACAATGAGCAGTTCTTC.

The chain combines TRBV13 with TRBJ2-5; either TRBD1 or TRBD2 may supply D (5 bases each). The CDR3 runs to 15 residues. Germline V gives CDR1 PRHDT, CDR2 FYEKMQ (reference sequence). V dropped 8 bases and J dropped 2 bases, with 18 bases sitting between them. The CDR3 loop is CASRELGRQQETQYF. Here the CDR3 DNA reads TGTGCCAGCCGAGAGCTGGGACGCCAACAAGAGACCCAGTACTTC.

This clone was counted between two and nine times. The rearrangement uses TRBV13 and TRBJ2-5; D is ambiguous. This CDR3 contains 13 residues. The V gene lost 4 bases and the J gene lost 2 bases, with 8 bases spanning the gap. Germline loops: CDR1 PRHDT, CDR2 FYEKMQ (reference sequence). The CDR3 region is CASSWLQQETQYF. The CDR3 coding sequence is TGTGCCAGCAGCTGGCTCCAACAAGAGACCCAGTACTTC. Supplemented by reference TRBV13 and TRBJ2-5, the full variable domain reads AAGVIQSPRHLIKEKRETATLKCYPIPRHDTVYWYQQGPGQDPQFLISFYEKMQSDKGSIPDRFSAQQFSDYHSELNMSSLELGDSALYFCASSWLQQETQYFGPGTRLLVL.

The CDR3 protein is CASSHGGTDTQYF. CDR3 bases: TGTGCCAGCAGCCACGGGGGCACAGATACGCAGTATTTT. This chain links TRBV7-6 with TRBJ2-3, with D possibly matching TRBD2 (5 bases). V gave up 5 bases and J gave up 1 base, with 7 bases separating them. Germline V lookup: CDR1 SGHVS, CDR2 FNYEAQ. The CDR3 runs 13 residues.

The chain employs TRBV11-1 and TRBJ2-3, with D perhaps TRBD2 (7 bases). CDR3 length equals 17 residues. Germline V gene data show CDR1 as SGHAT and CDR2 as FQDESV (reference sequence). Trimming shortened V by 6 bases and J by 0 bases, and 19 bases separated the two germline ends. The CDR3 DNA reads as TGTGCCAGCAGTCCGGGCTGGGGGGGCCCCAGCACAGATACGCAGTATTTT. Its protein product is CASSPGWGGPSTDTQYF.

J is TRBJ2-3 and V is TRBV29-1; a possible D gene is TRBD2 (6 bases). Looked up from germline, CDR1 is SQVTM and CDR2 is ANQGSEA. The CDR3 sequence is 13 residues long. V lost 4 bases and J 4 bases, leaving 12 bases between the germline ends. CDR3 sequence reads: CSVVADNPDTQYF. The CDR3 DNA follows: TGCAGCGTTGTAGCGGATAACCCAGATACGCAGTATTTT.

CDR3 amino acids: CASSLPSYEQYF. In DNA, the CDR3 is TGTGCCAGCAGCTTACCCTCCTACGAGCAGTACTTC. The chain couples TRBV11-2 to TRBJ2-7, with D unclear. Germline CDR1 and CDR2: SGHAT and FQNNGV. The germline V and J ends were trimmed by 2 bases and 0 bases, with 2 bases remaining between them. The CDR3 loop spans 12 amino acids. Complete variable domain (other parts from reference TRBV11-2 and TRBJ2-7): EAGVAQSPRYKIIEKRQSVAFWCNPISGHATLYWYQQILGQGPKLLIQFQNNGVVDDSQLPKDRFSAERLKGVDSTLKIQPAKLEDSAVYLCASSLPSYEQYFGPGTRLTVT.